This T cell receptor beta chain was documented in a study of spatial heterogeneity in lung cancer. Study-wide findings and caveats: Blood carried ubiquitous expanded tumor TCRs more at resection than follow-up.

This clonotype was counted at least ten times. The target antigen is unknown. Time point defined: sample taken at primary tumor resection. Whole RNA came from tumor, nontumor lung or frozen PBMC and was sequenced without being sorted. Trimming removed 4 bases from V and 2 bases from J, with 6 bases in between. The CDR3 is made up of 12 amino acids. Germline V CDR1 and CDR2: SGHAT, FQNNGV. Every TCR cDNA molecule bore a unique molecular identifier. TCRdb independently ran MiXCR on the 5' RACE reads; one entry per CDR3 protein. The repertoire consists of 40,000 to 50,000 distinct CDR3 sequences, with 7.6% occurring once and the leading ten covering about an eighth.

The specimen was PBMCs, collected at surgery. The rearrangement uses TRBV11-2 and TRBJ2-7, with no clear D. The clonotype comes from a female donor with early-stage non-small cell lung cancer. CDR3 DNA sequence: TGTGCCAGCAGCTGGGGAACCTACGAGCAGTACTTC. Its translation is CASSWGTYEQYF.